The text below deals with one T cell receptor beta chain. The sample comes from a study of cytomegalovirus exposure and HLA in healthy donors. PCR involved 60 Vbeta and 13 Jbeta primers. This table comes from immunoSEQ multiplex PCR, and its TCRdb copy is limited to in-frame clones, with some not included. The profile shows some 150,000 clones, under 85% of them singletons. Material: PBMCs. The origin of this receptor is a female donor in good health and CMV-seronegative.

The CDR3 nucleotides are TGCGCCAGCAGCCAAGTAAGTGGGTCTTGGGAGGTTGCACACCATGAGCAGTTCTTC. Its translation is CASSQVSGSWEVAHHEQFF. V is TRBV4-1 and J is TRBJ2-1; D is possibly TRBD2 (6 bases). Germline lookup yields CDR1 MGHRA and CDR2 YSYEKL. Trimming took 1 base from V and 8 from J, leaving 27 bases between them. The CDR3 covers 19 residues.